This TCR beta chain was observed in a study of preoperative IRX-2 immunotherapy in early breast cancer. Repertoires were generated with immunoSEQ multiplex PCR, while TCRdb's copy carries only in-frame clones and drops some. The sample contains fewer than 40,000 clones, 90% to 95% of which appear only once. With 1 base removed from V and 1 base from J, the gap between germline ends came to 11 bases. Germline-derived CDR1 and CDR2 are MNHEY and SMNVEV (reference sequence). This CDR3 is 16 amino acids long. Treatment denoted: preoperative locoregional IRX-2 cytokine immunotherapy. Preoperative locoregional IRX-2 cytokine immunotherapy was tested in the phase Ib source study.

Sampling was conducted from a patient treated with IRX-2 immunotherapy. The origin of this receptor is a human donor with breast cancer. The rearrangement joins TRBV27 to TRBJ1-3; D perhaps matches TRBD1 (5 bases). CDR3 protein: CASSLYGRTSGNTIYF. CDR3 DNA sequence: TGTGCCAGCAGTTTATATGGTAGGACATCTGGAAACACCATATATTTT.